This T cell receptor beta chain emerged from a study of T cell changes during pregnancy in multiple sclerosis. The CDR3 contains 19 residues. Losses at the gene ends were 5 bases for V and 4 bases for J; bases not matched to a gene: 17. Germline loops: CDR1 GTSNPN, CDR2 SVGIG (reference sequence). TCRdb's copy holds only in-frame clones and misses some; the assay was immunoSEQ multiplex PCR. The repertoire holds approximately 110,000 clones, approximately 90% seen once, with 1.5% to 1.7% in the top ten. This chain joins TRBV30 and TRBJ2-1, with 13 bases matching TRBD2. The clonotype originates from a female donor with multiple sclerosis, enrolled in a pregnancy study. The material was peripheral blood, obtained in the third trimester of pregnancy. The CDR3 sequence is CAWGDRIGLAGVRYNEQFF. CDR3 sequence (DNA): TGTGCCTGGGGGGATAGAATCGGACTAGCGGGAGTTAGATACAATGAGCAGTTCTTC.